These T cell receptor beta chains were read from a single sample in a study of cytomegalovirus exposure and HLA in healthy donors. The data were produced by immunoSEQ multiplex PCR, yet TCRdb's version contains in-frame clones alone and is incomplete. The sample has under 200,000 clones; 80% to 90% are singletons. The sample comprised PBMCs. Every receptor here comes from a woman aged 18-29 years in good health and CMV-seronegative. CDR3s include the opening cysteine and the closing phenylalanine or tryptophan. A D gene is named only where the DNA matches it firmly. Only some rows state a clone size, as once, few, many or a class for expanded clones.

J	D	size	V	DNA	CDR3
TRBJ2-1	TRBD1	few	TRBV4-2	TGTGCCAGCAGCCGGGGCGGGACAGGGAATGAGCAGTTCTTC	CASSRGGTGNEQFF
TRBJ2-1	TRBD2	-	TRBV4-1	TGCGCCAGCAGCCCGGGAGGGTCCCCTACTAGCGTTGGGTCCTACAATGAGCAGTTCTTC	CASSPGGSPTSVGSYNEQFF
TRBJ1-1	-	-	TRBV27	TGTGCCAGCAGTCTCGGACTAAACACTGAAGCTTTCTTT	CASSLGLNTEAFF
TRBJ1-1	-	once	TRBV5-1	TGCGCCAGCAGCATTGGGGACACCCGAACGAACACTGAAGCTTTCTTT	CASSIGDTRTNTEAFF
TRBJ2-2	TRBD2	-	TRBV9	TGTGCCAGCAGCGTAGAGGGAGGGGACACCGGGGAGCTGTTTTTT	CASSVEGGDTGELFF
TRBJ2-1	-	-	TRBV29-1	TGCAGCCTCGCCCCGGGCTACAATGAGCAGTTCTTC	CSLAPGYNEQFF
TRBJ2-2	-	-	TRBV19	TGTGCCAGTAGTGTTTTAGGGACTTACACCGGGGAGCTGTTTTTT	CASSVLGTYTGELFF
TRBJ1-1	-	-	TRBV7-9	TGTGCCAGCAGCTTAGATACAGGGTTAAGGACCGAAGCTTTCTTT	CASSLDTGLRTEAFF
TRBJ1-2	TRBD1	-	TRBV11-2	TGTGCCAGCAGCTTAGTTAGCGACAGGGCCGAAGGCTACACCTTC	CASSLVSDRAEGYTF
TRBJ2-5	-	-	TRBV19	TGTGCCAGTAGTCCGCCGACGGGCCGGGAGGAGACCCAGTACTTC	CASSPPTGREETQYF
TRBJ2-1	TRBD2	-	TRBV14	TGTGCCAGCAGCCAAGAACTAGCGGGACGGGGTGAGCAGTTCTTC	CASSQELAGRGEQFF
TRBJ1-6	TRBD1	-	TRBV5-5	TGTGCCAGCAGCTTGAGCGGACAGGCTCATAATTCACCCCTCCACTTT	CASSLSGQAHNSPLHF
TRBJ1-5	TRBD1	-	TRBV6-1	TGTGCCAGCAAACACCCAACAGGGGCCCTCCAGCCCCAGCATTTT	CASKHPTGALQPQHF
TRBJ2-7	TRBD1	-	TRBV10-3	TGTGCCATCAGTGAGTCGACGGGGACAGGGGAAGAGCAGTACTTC	CAISESTGTGEEQYF
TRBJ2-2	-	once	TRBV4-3	TGCGCCAGCAGCCAATCTTCACGCCTGACTGGAAGGGAGCTGTTTTTT	CASSQSSRLTGRELFF